What follows are 12 T cell receptor beta chains derived from one specimen sequenced in a study of T cells after posttransplantation cyclophosphamide. Data came from immunoSEQ multiplex PCR; TCRdb stores just in-frame clones and leaves some out. The sample records approximately 52,000 clones, 86% being singletons. Sequencing was carried out using PBMCs. The receptors shown here come from a man aged 30 to 39 with a blood cancer, CMV-positive, and with a related stem cell donor.

This sequence joins TRBV30 and TRBJ1-2; a possible D gene is TRBD1 (6 bases). This CDR3 region has 17 residues. Looked up from germline, CDR1 is GTSNPN and CDR2 is SVGIG (reference sequence). V lost 4 bases to trimming and J lost 3 bases, with 24 bases between them. CDR3 sequence: CAWNNGIGGRGDYGYTF. CDR3 nucleotides: TGTGCCTGGAATAATGGGATAGGGGGACGGGGCGACTATGGCTACACCTTC.

The rearrangement links TRBV11-2 to TRBJ2-1; 10 bases are a match to TRBD1. The length of the CDR3 is 14 residues. Germline CDR1 is SGHAT and CDR2 is FQNNGV. V lost 1 base and J lost 6; bases outside the gene matches: 0. CDR3 coding DNA: TGTGCCAGCAGCTTAGGGACAGGGGGCAATGAGCAGTTCTTC. Translated: CASSLGTGGNEQFF.

The rearrangement links TRBV5-4 to TRBJ2-1; 14 bases fit TRBD2. Germline CDR1 reads SGHNT; CDR2 reads YYREEE (reference sequence). V was pared by 4 bases and J by 7 bases, with 4 bases of the junction left unmatched. The CDR3 has 15 residues. CDR3 bases: TGTGCCAGCAGCCCCCGGACTAGCGGGAGGAATGAGCAGTTCTTC. Amino acids: CASSPRTSGRNEQFF.

The chain couples TRBV7-3 to TRBJ2-5; 11 bases line up with TRBD2. CDR1 is SGHTA and CDR2 is FQGTGA in the germline V gene. Losses at the gene ends were 1 base for V and 2 bases for J; bases not matched to a gene: 15. The CDR3 runs 20 residues. This CDR3 reads CASSLIRGRLAGTFQETQYF. The CDR3 coding sequence is TGTGCCAGCAGCTTAATAAGGGGCCGACTAGCGGGGACATTTCAAGAGACCCAGTACTTC.

This chain connects TRBV6-5 to TRBJ2-7; D possibly corresponds to TRBD2 (7 bases). Looked up from germline, CDR1 is MNHEY and CDR2 is SVGAGI. CDR3 length: 15 amino acids. Between the trimmed V and J ends, which lost 0 bases and 4 bases, there was a span of 13 bases. The CDR3 DNA sequence: TGTGCCAGCAGTTACTCGACAAAGGGGGGGTACGAGCAGTACTTC. Residues: CASSYSTKGGYEQYF.

The V and J genes are TRBV5-4 and TRBJ1-1; unclear D gene. This CDR3 contains 13 residues. Trimming took 5 bases from V and 4 from J, leaving 12 bases between them. From germline, CDR1 is SGHNT and CDR2 YYREEE (reference sequence). For the CDR3, the DNA is TGTGCCAGCAGTTCTAAATTTGCCACTGAAGCTTTCTTT. Translating gives CASSSKFATEAFF.

The genes are TRBV11-2 and TRBJ1-2; a possible D gene is TRBD1 (5 bases). CDR1 SGHAT and CDR2 FQNNGV come from the germline V gene. This CDR3 has 16 amino acids. V lost 5 bases and J 2 bases, leaving 18 bases between the germline ends. CDR3 residues: CASSRMRDGLNYGYTF. In nucleotides, the CDR3 is TGTGCCAGCAGCCGAATGCGGGACGGATTAAACTATGGCTACACCTTC. Supplemented by reference TRBV11-2 and TRBJ1-2, the full variable domain reads EAGVAQSPRYKIIEKRQSVAFWCNPISGHATLYWYQQILGQGPKLLIQFQNNGVVDDSQLPKDRFSAERLKGVDSTLKIQPAKLEDSAVYLCASSRMRDGLNYGYTFGSGTRLTVV.

The CDR3 loop reads CAWNRGASIQYF. CDR3 nucleotides: TGTGCCTGGAACAGGGGGGCTAGCATTCAGTACTTC. The chain uses TRBV30 and TRBJ2-4, with 8 positions matching TRBD1. The V gene end was trimmed by 4 bases and the J gene end by 9 bases; junction bases not matched to a gene: 5. This CDR3 spans 12 amino acids. Germline V gene sequence: CDR1 GTSNPN, CDR2 SVGIG (reference sequence).

The J gene is TRBJ2-5, the V gene TRBV5-1; 9 nucleotides align to TRBD2. In germline, CDR1 is SGHRS, CDR2 YFSETQ. V trimming: 4 bases; J trimming: 5 bases; junction bases outside the gene matches: 6. The CDR3 totals 14 residues. The CDR3 nucleotides read TGCGCCAGCAGCGATCTAGCGGGAATGGAGACCCAGTACTTC. As protein: CASSDLAGMETQYF. The variable domain in full, completed from reference TRBV5-1 and TRBJ2-5, reads KAGVTQTPRYLIKTRGQQVTLSCSPISGHRSVSWYQQTPGQGLQFLFEYFSETQRNKGNFPGRFSGRQFSNSRSEMNVSTLELGDSALYLCASSDLAGMETQYFGPGTRLLVL.

This rearrangement joins TRBV6-1 to TRBJ1-1, with D perhaps matching TRBD1 (6 bases). CDR1 and CDR2 (germline): MNHNS, SASEGT. V lost 5 bases, J lost 5 bases, and 18 bases lay in between. This CDR3 is built from 15 residues. The CDR3 DNA sequence: TGTGCCAGCAGTCGGGGAGGGGGGCCAGGGACTGAAGCTTTCTTT. Protein product: CASSRGGGPGTEAFF.

The V gene is TRBV5-5, the J gene TRBJ1-1, with D hard to call. This CDR3 region has 13 residues. Germline assignment: CDR1 SGHKS and CDR2 YYEKEE (reference sequence). The V end was cut by 2 bases, the J end by 4 bases, with 9 bases between. CDR3 coding DNA: TGTGCCAGCAGCTTCGAGGGAAGCACTGAAGCTTTCTTT. As protein: CASSFEGSTEAFF.

The DNA of the CDR3 is TGTGCCAGCAGCTTTATCGTAGCGGGGGAAGATACGCAGTATTTT. The encoded protein is CASSFIVAGEDTQYF. V is TRBV7-8 and J is TRBJ2-3, with 9 bases identical to TRBD2. The CDR3 is 15 residues long. V was clipped by 3 bases and J by 5 bases; unmatched bases: 6. Germline V gives CDR1 SGHVS, CDR2 FQNEAQ. The full variable domain, its missing parts supplied by reference TRBV7-8 and TRBJ2-3, is GAGVSQSPRYKVAKRGQDVALRCDPISGHVSLFWYQQALGQGPEFLTYFQNEAQLDKSGLPSDRFFAERPEGSVSTLKIQRTQQEDSAVYLCASSFIVAGEDTQYFGPGTRLTVL.